This T cell receptor (beta chain) was found in a study of vaccination and CD4 T cells after COVID-19 (dated 2022 in TCRdb). With respect to the entire study: The convalescent cohort included six males and four females, with two Hispanic individuals, seven Caucasians, two Asians and one multiracial person. Participants got two doses of the Pfizer-BioNTech BNT162b2 vaccine (n=8) or two doses of the Moderna mRNA-1273 vaccine (n=2). Post-COVID blood samples were collected from convalescent patients a median of approximately 100 days after diagnosis, with a range of about 30 to 170 days. Post-vaccine blood samples were collected a median of about 72 days after the second vaccine dose, ranging from about 12 to 250 days. Culture stimuli were overlapping spike peptide pools from SARS-CoV-2 and from the common cold coronaviruses HCoV-NL63, HCoV-OC43 and HCoV-229E. Control cultures received a CEFX viral epitope pool as the positive control, an HIV-1 Nef peptide pool as the negative control, or no peptide. In roughly eleven COVID-19 convalescent patients and 4 infection-naive healthy vaccine recipients, the spike-specific CD4+ TCR repertoire before mRNA vaccination was compared with the repertoire after mRNA vaccination. In an earlier paper using these donors, memory CD4+ T cell crossreactivity between SARS-CoV-2 and common cold coronavirus spike proteins was assessed at the TCR clonotype level. On the study overall, not on this receptor specifically: The median number of SARS-CoV-2-reactive clonotypes rose from 21 after infection to around 40 after vaccination, but the change was not significant. The study included relatively few convalescent patients and did not analyze early timepoints after natural infection. Of the vaccine-specific clones in convalescent patients, 304 of 307, or nearly all, reacted only to SARS-CoV-2 spike and did not cross-react with common cold coronaviruses. Among convalescent patients, a median 86.3% of the SARS-CoV-2-reactive clones seen after vaccination appeared only after vaccination, which suggests priming specific to the vaccine.

In light of the paper, this sample's treatment or condition label describes: roughly 11-day PBMC culture with coronavirus spike peptide pools or control peptides (ViraFEST assay). CD4+ T cells from unexposed donors were collected before the COVID-19 pandemic (2011-2018). To expand antigen-specific T cells with peptide pools and then pick out the expanded clonotypes through TCR sequencing, the study relied on the ViraFEST assay. Each well held 2 million to 2.5 million PBMCs cultured with 9 to 10 ug/ml peptide pools in IMDM containing approximately 5% human AB serum and around 9 IU/ml IL-2. Half of the culture medium was replaced with fresh IL-2-containing medium on days 3 and 7. Once the cells had been in culture for less than 12 days, the EasySep CD4+ T cell isolation kit was used to isolate CD4+ T cells by negative selection. Unexposed donor CD4+ T cells were tested for reactivity to SARS-CoV-2 S and N and four common cold coronavirus spike pools, as cell number allowed. PBMCs were separated from whole blood using Ficoll-Paque Plus gradient centrifugation and then either used fresh or cryopreserved at -140C. Each culture condition was generally run in triplicate wells. Leukapheresis product for the unexposed donors was bought commercially.

For this clonotype: The antigen it recognizes is unknown. Base qualities are missing; no much larger clone stands one base away.

Preparation of the library involved PCR. DNA from cultured CD4+ T cells underwent TCR sequencing with the Oncomine TCR Beta short-read assay at the Johns Hopkins FTIC core. The QIAamp micro DNA kit was used to extract genomic DNA from the cultured CD4+ T cells. The Oncomine TCR Beta libraries from cultured CD4+ T cells were pooled using unique dual indexes and then sequenced on an Illumina iSeq 100. Processing in the source paper ran as follows. Non-productive sequences were filtered out, and CDR3s that did not start with C, did not end with F or W, or were shorter than 7 amino acids were discarded. The MANAFEST web application was used to identify antigen-specific clonotypes by comparing peptide-stimulated wells against reference wells and other culture wells. Positive clones required FDR below 0.05, an odds ratio above 5, and productive frequency above 0.1% in at least two of three replicate wells. Cross-reactive clonotypes were defined as significantly expanded in both SARS-CoV-2 spike wells and at least one common cold coronavirus spike condition. Using R version 3.6.1, CDR3 homology was evaluated through Levenshtein distances (stringdist) along with unrooted phylogenetic trees (ape). TCRdb took the public reads, trimmed them with fastp at Q25, ran MiXCR for clone calling and kept in-frame beta chains. Every entry covers one CDR3 protein and lists the most common genes and DNA from its rows. TCRdb's processing, not the authors' own work, is the source of the V and J calls. The sample profile shows 7,000 to 9,500 distinct CDR3 sequences; around 28% of them were found once. The top ten hold about 11% of the sample.

The V end loses 0 bases and the J end loses 3 bases, and a stretch of 9 bases separates them. According to the germline V gene, CDR1 reads SGHRS and CDR2 reads YFSETQ. From its cysteine to its phenylalanine, the CDR3 spans 14 amino acids. The entry retains the CDR3 DNA only, 42 bases that are in frame from base 1. The TCR comes from a human donor in good health. Sequenced: CD4+ T cells from blood, cultured in vitro. The chain is encoded by TRBV5-1 joined to TRBJ1-1; a tentative D call is TRBD1 (5 bases match). The nucleotide sequence is TGCGCCAGCAGCTTGGGGGGGGGAGACACTGAAGCTTTCTTT. Translated, it gives CASSLGGGDTEAFF.